The 24 T cell receptor beta chains in this list originate from one sample, sequenced in a study of blood T cell repertoires in COVID-19. The assay was immunoSEQ multiplex PCR, and TCRdb's table has in-frame clones only and misses some. The sample yields some 220,000 clones, almost 85% seen once. The material sequenced was peripheral blood. The receptors were sampled from a woman in her sixties or seventies with COVID-19, enrolled during active disease.

This clone was counted once. This sequence joins TRBV5-4 and TRBJ2-7; tentatively, D is TRBD2 (6 bases). Germline values: CDR1 SGHNT, CDR2 YYREEE (reference sequence). Trimming took off 4 bases at V and 3 bases at J, with 17 bases between the two ends. The CDR3 loop spans 15 amino acids. The CDR3, as DNA: TGTGCCAGCAGCCCGGCGGGGACGGCACACTACGAGCAGTACTTC. Amino acids: CASSPAGTAHYEQYF.

The gene calls are TRBV4-3 and TRBJ2-7; D gene ambiguous. This CDR3 comprises 14 residues. The germline gives CDR1 LGHNA, CDR2 YSLEER. With 1 base removed from V and 3 bases from J, the gap between germline ends came to 10 bases. CDR3 in amino acids: CASSQVFGNYEQYF. In nucleotides, the CDR3 is TGCGCCAGCAGCCAAGTCTTCGGTAACTACGAGCAGTACTTC.

The table lists this clone with many counts. The chain joins TRBV18 to TRBJ2-1; 9 bases match TRBD1. The germline V gene encodes CDR1 KGHSH and CDR2 LQKENI. The CDR3 is 12 residues long. CDR3 residues: CATGQGLNEQFF. CDR3 nucleotides: TGTGCTACGGGACAGGGTTTGAATGAGCAGTTCTTC.

This sequence joins TRBV18 and TRBJ1-1; 7 bases are shared with TRBD1. Losses at the gene ends were 3 bases for V and 3 bases for J; bases not matched to a gene: 7. Germline CDR1 reads KGHSH; CDR2 reads LQKENI. This CDR3 comprises 15 residues. The DNA of the CDR3 is TGTGCCAGCTCACCCCTTGACAGGGCTGACACTGAAGCTTTCTTT. Translation gives CASSPLDRADTEAFF. The entire variable domain, with the rest obtained from reference TRBV18 and TRBJ1-1, is as follows: NAGVMQNPRHLVRRRGQEARLRCSPMKGHSHVYWYRQLPEEGLKFMVYLQKENIIDESGMPKERFSAEFPKEGPSILRIQQVVRGDSAAYFCASSPLDRADTEAFFGQGTRLTVV.

The sample holds a few counts of this clone. The CDR3 region has the DNA TGTGCCAGCTTGTCTGGCGGGGGGAATGAGCAGTTCTTC. This sequence encodes CASLSGGGNEQFF. V and J are TRBV5-6 and TRBJ2-1; 8 positions agree with TRBD2. The CDR3 length is 13 residues. J gave up 7 bases and V 7 bases, and 7 bases lay outside the gene matches. Germline CDR1 is SGHDT and CDR2 is YYEEEE.

The chain links TRBV29-1 to TRBJ1-1, with 8 bases lining up with TRBD1. Germline V gene data show CDR1 as SQVTM and CDR2 as ANQGSEA. Trimming removed 2 bases from V and 3 bases from J; junction bases left unmatched: 5. The CDR3 spans 14 residues. The DNA of the CDR3 is TGCAGCGTTGAATACAGGGGGTTAGACACTGAAGCTTTCTTT. This codes for CSVEYRGLDTEAFF.

This sequence joins TRBV28 and TRBJ1-6; weak D call: TRBD1 (6 bases). Deletions cut 7 bases from V and 11 bases from J, with 15 bases between. Germline CDR1 reads MDHEN; CDR2 reads SYDVKM. This CDR3 spans 13 amino acids. This CDR3 reads CASTRPGQPPLHF. The CDR3 DNA reads as TGTGCCAGCACCCGACCCGGACAGCCACCCCTCCACTTT.

The chain links TRBV19 to TRBJ1-5; D is uncertain. In germline, CDR1 is LNHDA, CDR2 SQIVND (reference sequence). The CDR3 runs 14 residues. V lost 0 bases and J lost 8, with 11 bases in between. The chain's CDR3 is CASSIEEGWEPQHF. The DNA for the CDR3 is TGTGCCAGTAGTATAGAGGAGGGTTGGGAGCCCCAGCATTTT.

The V gene is TRBV5-6, the J gene TRBJ2-7; no definite D call. CDR1 is SGHDT and CDR2 is YYEEEE in the germline V gene. Trimming removed 1 base at V and 6 bases at J, with 5 bases between. The CDR3 sequence is 11 residues long. The CDR3 DNA follows: TGTGCCAGCAGCTTGAAAGCCGAGCAGTACTTC. Translated: CASSLKAEQYF.

The chain recombines TRBV5-1 with TRBJ2-5; 9 bases agree with TRBD1. The V gene's germline CDR1 is SGHRS and CDR2 YFSETQ. The CDR3 sequence is 15 residues long. The ends lost 4 bases at V and 5 bases at J; junction bases unmatched: 9. CDR3 DNA: TGCGCCAGCAGCCGAGAGGGACAGGGTTTGGAGACCCAGTACTTC. It yields the protein CASSREGQGLETQYF.

The V and J genes are TRBV25-1 and TRBJ1-4; TRBD1 matches 9 bases. V shed 1 base and J 5 bases; nucleotides not matched to a gene: 5. CDR3 length: 16 amino acids. The germline CDR1 and CDR2 sequences are MGHDK and SYGVNS. CDR3 in amino acids: CASSESGGTGNEKLFF. CDR3 coding DNA: TGTGCCAGCAGTGAATCCGGCGGGACAGGGAATGAAAAACTGTTTTTT.

The chain has TRBV21-1 and TRBJ2-2; TRBD1, the D gene given by the table, was not confirmed from the DNA. TRBV21-1 is shown as a pseudogene. CDR3 length: 17 amino acids. The CDR3 region is CASSTFAGTGNTGELFF. The CDR3 region has the DNA TGTGCCAGCAGCACGTTTGCCGGGACAGGGAACACCGGGGAGCTGTTTTTT.

V gene TRBV6-5 combines with J gene TRBJ2-7; 12 nucleotides align to TRBD2. CDR1 and CDR2 (germline): MNHEY, SVGAGI. The V segment lost 0 bases and the J segment 3 bases; nucleotides outside the gene matches: 3. The CDR3 totals 16 residues. CDR3 DNA sequence: TGTGCCAGCAGTTACTCGACTAGCGGGAGAATCTACGAGCAGTACTTC. Translated: CASSYSTSGRIYEQYF.

This chain joins TRBV6-2 or TRBV6-3 and TRBJ1-4; 8 nucleotides match TRBD1. CDR1 and CDR2 (germline): MNHEY, SVGEGT. J lost 8 bases, V lost 2 bases, and 7 bases had no gene match. The CDR3 is made up of 15 amino acids. CDR3 sequence reads: CASSYPAGTGEKLFF. Written as DNA, the CDR3 is TGTGCCAGCAGTTACCCCGCCGGGACAGGAGAAAAACTGTTTTTT.

The chain combines TRBV7-2 with TRBJ1-2; TRBD1 matches 7 bases. After removal of 3 bases from V and 5 bases from J, the junction contained 0 bases not matched to a gene. This CDR3 is 12 amino acids long. Germline CDR1 is SGHTA and CDR2 is FQGNSA. This chain's CDR3 is CASSFRGYGYTF. CDR3 coding DNA: TGTGCCAGCAGCTTCAGGGGGTATGGCTACACCTTC.

The chain combines TRBV6-5 with TRBJ2-2; maybe TRBD1 (6 bases). The CDR3 consists of 14 residues. V shed 6 bases and J shed 6 bases, with 14 bases lying between them. Per the germline V gene, CDR1 is MNHEY and CDR2 is SVGAGI. CDR3 coding DNA: TGTGCCAGCAGGCTCTCAGGGGTCCCCGGGGAGCTGTTTTTT. This sequence encodes CASRLSGVPGELFF.

The chain is built from TRBV12-3 or TRBV12-4 and TRBJ1-3; no definite D call. The CDR3 totals 12 residues. The V gene lost 6 bases and the J gene lost 7 bases, with 10 bases spanning the gap. CDR3 DNA sequence: TGTGCCAGCAGCCCGGGAGGGAACACCATATATTTT. It specifies CASSPGGNTIYF.

This clone has only a few counts. CDR3 nucleotides: TGTGCCAGCAGCGTTGGGGGGGAGAACTATGGCTACACCTTC. Its protein product is CASSVGGENYGYTF. The J gene is TRBJ1-2, the V gene TRBV9; possibly TRBD1 for D (5 bases). This CDR3 is 14 amino acids long. In germline, CDR1 is SGDLS, CDR2 YYNGEE. Trimming took off 2 bases at V and 2 bases at J, with 10 bases between the two ends.

The genes are TRBV19 and TRBJ1-5; 8 positions agree with TRBD1. The germline CDR1 and CDR2 sequences are LNHDA and SQIVND (reference sequence). The CDR3 totals 13 residues. The CDR3: CASDRVVGQPQHF. CDR3 bases: TGTGCTTCGGACAGGGTGGTTGGGCAGCCCCAGCATTTT.

The V gene is TRBV11-2, the J gene TRBJ2-1; 8 nucleotides match TRBD1. The germline V gene has CDR1 SGHAT and CDR2 FQNNGV. The CDR3 has 14 residues. V dropped 5 bases and J dropped 5; count of bases not matched to a gene: 5. The CDR3 is CASSTWTGNNEQFF. The CDR3 DNA sequence: TGTGCCAGCAGCACCTGGACAGGGAACAATGAGCAGTTCTTC.

V is TRBV5-1 and J is TRBJ1-1; TRBD1 aligns across 9 bases. The CDR3 has 14 amino acids. V was clipped by 3 bases and J by 10 bases; unmatched bases: 10. CDR1 and CDR2 (germline): SGHRS, YFSETQ. The CDR3 loop reads CASSSSGTGTVAFF. The CDR3 bases are TGCGCCAGCAGCTCCTCCGGGACAGGGACGGTAGCTTTCTTT.

J is TRBJ2-1 and V is TRBV11-1; 15 bases line up with TRBD2. Germline CDR1 SGHAT, CDR2 FQDESV (reference sequence). The CDR3 consists of 13 residues. V shed 5 bases and J 13 bases; nucleotides not matched to a gene: 3. CDR3 loop: CASSPGLAGGQFF. CDR3 nucleotide sequence: TGTGCCAGCAGCCCGGGACTAGCGGGAGGACAGTTCTTC. The whole variable domain, remainder taken from reference TRBV11-1 and TRBJ2-1, is EAEVAQSPRYKITEKSQAVAFWCDPISGHATLYWYRQILGQGPELLVQFQDESVVDDSQLPKDRFSAERLKGVDSTLKIQPAELGDSAMYLCASSPGLAGGQFFGPGTRLTVL.

The chain recombines TRBV24-1 with TRBJ2-3; weak D call: TRBD2 (6 bases). With 0 bases removed from V and 0 bases from J, the gap between germline ends came to 9 bases. Germline V lookup: CDR1 KGHDR, CDR2 SFDVKD. The CDR3 is made up of 16 amino acids. CDR3 nucleotides: TGTGCCACCAGTGATTTGCGGGCGGGAAGCACAGATACGCAGTATTTT. Encoded protein: CATSDLRAGSTDTQYF.

The V and J genes are TRBV5-1 and TRBJ1-1; 7 bases fit TRBD1. CDR1 and CDR2 (germline): SGHRS, YFSETQ. CDR3 length equals 14 residues. Losses at the gene ends were 0 bases for V and 5 bases for J; bases not matched to a gene: 4. The CDR3 region has the DNA TGCGCCAGCAGCTTGGATTCAGGGGGAACTGAAGCTTTCTTT. The encoded protein is CASSLDSGGTEAFF.